Listed here are 6 T cell receptor beta chains from one sample, sequenced in a study of blood T cell repertoires in COVID-19. Clones were sequenced by immunoSEQ multiplex PCR, and TCRdb holds only the in-frame ones, with some missing. The data hold about 50,000 clones, with roughly 85% observed a single time. Specimen: peripheral blood. The receptor source for this set is a man between 60 and 75 years old with acute or convalescent COVID-19.

With regard to this clone: The sample contains more than one DNA sequence encoding this CDR3. V gene TRBV28 combines with J gene TRBJ1-1; D might be TRBD1 (5 bases). The germline gives CDR1 MDHEN, CDR2 SYDVKM. The CDR3 runs to 13 residues. V was pared by 5 bases and J by 1 base, with 8 bases between. The CDR3 protein is CASSVGGNTEAFF. The DNA of the CDR3 is TGTGCCAGCAGTGTCGGGGGGAACACTGAAGCTTTCTTT.

The chain joins TRBV18 to TRBJ1-1, with 9 nucleotides matching TRBD1. V was pared by 1 base and J by 4 bases, with 10 bases of the junction left unmatched. The CDR3 extends over 17 amino acids. From germline, CDR1 is KGHSH and CDR2 LQKENI. CDR3 bases: TGTGCCAGCTCACCACAAGGGACAGGGACCCCGAGCACTGAAGCTTTCTTT. Protein product: CASSPQGTGTPSTEAFF.

The rearrangement joins TRBV4-1 to TRBJ1-3; TRBD1 matches at 9 bases. CDR3 length: 20 residues. The trim removed 3 bases at V and 0 bases at J, leaving 15 bases unmatched. Germline V lookup: CDR1 MGHRA, CDR2 YSYEKL. The CDR3: CASSHPLGQGLRSSGNTIYF. In DNA, the CDR3 is TGCGCCAGCAGCCACCCCCTGGGACAGGGCCTCAGGTCCTCTGGAAACACCATATATTTT.

The J gene is TRBJ2-2, the V gene TRBV7-6, with TRBD1 matching over 8 bases. Germline V CDR1 and CDR2: SGHVS, FNYEAQ. The CDR3 has 16 amino acids. V trimming: 5 bases; J trimming: 5 bases; junction bases outside the gene matches: 10. For the CDR3, the DNA is TGTGCCAGCAGCGACCGTAACAGGGGGTCTACCGGGGAGCTGTTTTTT. Its translation: CASSDRNRGSTGELFF.

This chain connects TRBV18 to TRBJ2-7; 9 bases align to TRBD1. Germline values: CDR1 KGHSH, CDR2 LQKENI. The CDR3 contains 14 residues. The ends lost 3 bases at V and 3 bases at J; junction bases unmatched: 3. CDR3 sequence (DNA): TGTGCCAGCTCACCCGGGACAGGGAACTACGAGCAGTACTTC. Amino acids: CASSPGTGNYEQYF.

The V and J genes are TRBV29-1 and TRBJ2-1, with 7 bases lining up with TRBD1. The V gene end was trimmed by 6 bases and the J gene end by 0 bases; junction bases not matched to a gene: 5. Per the germline V gene, CDR1 is SQVTM and CDR2 is ANQGSEA. The CDR3 contains 14 residues. The CDR3 bases are TGCAGCGTGCTAGACAGGGACTCCTACAATGAGCAGTTCTTC. It yields the protein CSVLDRDSYNEQFF.